One and the same sample provided the 2 T cell receptor beta chains below, sequenced in a study of cytomegalovirus exposure and HLA in healthy donors. It was with 60 Vbeta and 13 Jbeta primers that the PCR ran. This table comes from immunoSEQ multiplex PCR, and its TCRdb copy is limited to in-frame clones, with some not included. The data show fewer than 150,000 clones, 77% seen once. Sample: PBMCs. The receptors derive from a woman in her 50s in good health and CMV-seronegative.

V gene TRBV2 combines with J gene TRBJ1-4, with D tentatively TRBD1 (6 bases). Germline CDR1 and CDR2: SNHLY and FYNNEI. The length of the CDR3 is 15 residues. Between the trimmed V and J ends, which lost 1 base and 5 bases, there was a span of 11 bases. The CDR3 coding sequence is TGTGCCAGCAGTGAAGGTGGACAGAGGAATGAAAAACTGTTTTTT. Protein product: CASSEGGQRNEKLFF.

V is TRBV19 and J is TRBJ1-1; perhaps TRBD1 as D (6 bases). V gave up 7 bases and J gave up 4 bases, with 16 bases separating them. Per the germline V gene, CDR1 is LNHDA and CDR2 is SQIVND (reference sequence). CDR3 length equals 14 residues. The chain's CDR3 is CASIQGGGVTEAFF. CDR3 nucleotide sequence: TGTGCCAGTATCCAAGGGGGTGGTGTCACTGAAGCTTTCTTT.